The 21 T cell receptor beta chains given below trace back to one sample, sequenced in a study of CD8+CD57+ T cells in acquired aplastic anemia. The template used for profiling TCR beta VDJ and CDR3 was genomic DNA. TCRdb reprocessed the reads via MiXCR and lists one record per CDR3 protein. The data show 200,000 to 250,000 distinct CDR3 sequences, around half seen once. An expansion of CD8+CD57+ cells by flow cytometry had been shown in patients chosen for sequencing. Sequencing input: sorted CD4+, CD8+, or CD8+CD57+ T cells (not recorded which) from PBMCs. The receptors derive from a human donor with aplastic anemia.

The genes are TRBV12-3 or TRBV12-4 and TRBJ2-3; 9 bases are shared with TRBD2. The V segment lost 3 bases and the J segment 1 base; nucleotides outside the gene matches: 5. There are 16 residues in the CDR3. CDR3 in DNA: TGTGCCAGCAGTTTCCGGACTAGCGTGCGCACAGATACGCAGTATTTT. Its protein is CASSFRTSVRTDTQYF.

The sample holds many counts of this clonotype. The V call is TRBV2, the J call TRBJ2-7; D ambiguous. Germline V gene sequence: CDR1 SNHLY, CDR2 FYNNEI. The CDR3 runs to 13 residues. With 2 bases removed from V and 3 bases from J, the gap between germline ends came to 8 bases. CDR3 coding DNA: TGTGCCAGCAGTGAAATGGTCTACTACGAGCAGTACTTC. This encodes CASSEMVYYEQYF.

The rearrangement uses TRBV29-1 and TRBJ2-1, with D hard to call. The end of the DNA aligns better with TRBJ2-7, so the J call may be wrong. Germline CDR1 reads SQVTM; CDR2 reads ANQGSEA. The CDR3 has 10 amino acids. In DNA form, the CDR3 reads TGCAGCGCATGGTGGGGCGAGCAGTACTTC. As protein: CSAWWGEQYF.

In this sample, this clonotype turned up a few times. The rearrangement uses TRBV10-1 and TRBJ2-7; no reliable D call. V was pared by 2 bases and J by 5 bases, with 10 bases between. In germline, CDR1 is WNHNN, CDR2 SYGVQD (reference sequence). The CDR3 length is 13 residues. The CDR3 nucleotides are TGCGCCAGCAGTGAGGTCCGGTCAGACGAGCAGTACTTC. Protein sequence: CASSEVRSDEQYF.

The chain couples TRBV2 to TRBJ2-5; TRBD2 might be the D (5 bases). With 6 bases removed from V and 5 bases from J, the gap between germline ends came to 10 bases. There are 12 residues in the CDR3. The germline gives CDR1 SNHLY, CDR2 FYNNEI. CDR3 sequence (DNA): TGTGCCAGCAGCACTAGGGCGGAGACCCAGTACTTC. Translation gives CASSTRAETQYF.

This sequence joins TRBV7-8 and TRBJ2-5, with a possible D match to TRBD2 (5 bases). The germline gives CDR1 SGHVS, CDR2 FQNEAQ. Trimming left V 4 bases short and J 5 bases short, with 17 bases between. The CDR3 runs 15 residues. CDR3 sequence reads: CASSSDGNSYETQYF. In DNA, the CDR3 is TGTGCCAGCAGCTCAGACGGGAATAGCTACGAGACCCAGTACTTC.

This clonotype was recorded many times. The rearrangement uses TRBV20-1 and TRBJ2-7; 9 nucleotides line up with TRBD2. CDR1 and CDR2 from the germline V gene are DFQATT and SNEGSKA (reference sequence). The CDR3 loop spans 13 amino acids. With 3 bases clipped from V and 4 bases from J, the junction kept 4 bases outside the gene matches. DNA for the CDR3: TGCAGTGCTAGGTCAACTAGCGGGTACGAGCAGTACTTC. Its translation is CSARSTSGYEQYF.

This clonotype turned up a few times. The V gene is TRBV6-4, the J gene TRBJ2-7, with 7 bases matching TRBD2. The V gene end was trimmed by 5 bases and the J gene end by 0 bases; junction bases not matched to a gene: 10. The length of the CDR3 is 16 residues. Looked up from germline, CDR1 is MRHNA and CDR2 is SNTAGT. This chain's CDR3 is CASSFFLAENSYEQYF. CDR3 in DNA: TGTGCCAGCAGTTTTTTTCTAGCGGAAAACTCCTACGAGCAGTACTTC.

This clonotype was counted between two and nine times. The chain carries TRBV30 and TRBJ2-7, with 12 bases lining up with TRBD1. This CDR3 has 13 amino acids. With 5 bases clipped from V and 4 bases from J, the junction kept 3 bases outside the gene matches. CDR1 and CDR2 from the germline V gene are GTSNPN and SVGIG (reference sequence). The CDR3 reads CAWGDRGQYEQYF. The CDR3 bases are TGTGCCTGGGGGGACAGGGGGCAATACGAGCAGTACTTC.

V is TRBV7-8 and J is TRBJ2-6; D possibly corresponds to TRBD2 (6 bases). Germline V gene lookup returns CDR1 SGHVS and CDR2 FQNEAQ. V was clipped by 5 bases and J by 3 bases, with 20 bases between them. CDR3 length: 18 residues. The CDR3 DNA is TGTGCCAGCAGCCCCCGGGGAGCCGGGGGAGGTGGGGCCAACGTCCTGACTTTC. This translates into CASSPRGAGGGGANVLTF.

The chain is built from TRBV5-4 and TRBJ1-5; 7 bases match TRBD1. J was trimmed by 0 bases and V by 4 bases; bases with no gene match: 10. Germline V gene data show CDR1 as SGHNT and CDR2 as YYREEE (reference sequence). There are 17 residues in the CDR3. DNA of the CDR3: TGTGCCAGCAGCGACGGACAGGAGCTTGATAGCAATCAGCCCCAGCATTTT. This encodes CASSDGQELDSNQPQHF.

The J gene is TRBJ2-7, the V gene TRBV10-1; TRBD2 aligns across 13 bases. V was pared by 4 bases and J by 0 bases, with 9 bases of the junction left unmatched. The CDR3 runs 18 residues. Germline CDR1 WNHNN, CDR2 SYGVQD (reference sequence). CDR3 coding DNA: TGCGCCAGCAGTGCGACGGGACTAGCGGGGAAAAGCTCCTACGAGCAGTACTTC. Translation: CASSATGLAGKSSYEQYF.

V is TRBV6-5 and J is TRBJ1-6; TRBD1 aligns across 7 bases. Per germline, CDR1 MNHEY and CDR2 SVGAGI. Losses at the gene ends were 5 bases for V and 7 bases for J; bases not matched to a gene: 8. CDR3 length: 15 residues. CDR3 sequence (DNA): TGTGCCAGCAGTGACACGACAGGGACCAATTCACCCCTCCACTTT. Its translation is CASSDTTGTNSPLHF.

The V and J genes are TRBV14 and TRBJ2-7; 8 nucleotides agree with TRBD1. CDR3 length equals 19 residues. V was pared by 4 bases and J by 3 bases, with 20 bases of the junction left unmatched. The germline V gene has CDR1 SGHDN and CDR2 FVKESK. The CDR3 region is CASSPSQGQRRTGFYEQYF. Here the CDR3 DNA reads TGTGCCAGCAGCCCCAGCCAAGGCCAGCGCCGGACAGGGTTCTACGAGCAGTACTTC.

The chain is built from TRBV10-3 and TRBJ2-3; D ambiguous. This CDR3 is 15 amino acids long. Trimming cost V 6 bases and J 6 bases, with 19 bases left between them. From germline, CDR1 is ENHRY and CDR2 SYGVKD. The CDR3 coding sequence is TGTGCCATCAGCCACCGAACGGTCAGCGCGGATACGCAGTATTTT. This gives the protein CAISHRTVSADTQYF.

The gene calls are TRBV15 and TRBJ1-3; D is unresolved. V gave up 3 bases and J gave up 7 bases, with 13 bases separating them. The CDR3 sequence is 14 residues long. Germline V gene lookup returns CDR1 LNHNV and CDR2 YYDKDF (reference sequence). CDR3 sequence (DNA): TGTGCCACCAGCAGCGGGATGGCAGGCAACACCATATATTTT. Translation gives CATSSGMAGNTIYF.

The chain carries TRBV20-1 and TRBJ2-7; the match to TRBD2 covers 13 bases. This CDR3 contains 15 residues. Germline-derived CDR1 and CDR2 are DFQATT and SNEGSKA (reference sequence). Trimming cost V 6 bases and J 7 bases; bases outside gene matches: 12. The CDR3: CSAIRTSGRPREQYF. CDR3 coding DNA: TGCAGTGCCATTAGGACTAGCGGGAGACCAAGGGAGCAGTACTTC.

This clonotype was seen at least ten times. The V call is TRBV10-3, the J call TRBJ2-7; D is undetermined. Germline CDR1 is ENHRY and CDR2 is SYGVKD. This CDR3 is built from 14 residues. The V end lost 10 bases, the J end lost 3 bases, and 19 bases lay between the germline ends. The CDR3 DNA is TGTGCCACCAAGACAATCGGAAGCCTCTACGAGCAGTACTTC. Translating it yields CATKTIGSLYEQYF.

In its sample, this clonotype was seen many times. The chain recombines TRBV7-2 with TRBJ2-3; D might be TRBD1 (7 bases). Germline CDR1 is SGHTA and CDR2 is FQGNSA. Trimming shortened V by 5 bases and J by 0 bases, and 15 bases separated the two germline ends. This CDR3 spans 16 amino acids. The CDR3 DNA reads TGTGCCAGCAGCCCCCGACAGGGAGGAAGCACAGATACGCAGTATTTT. Protein product: CASSPRQGGSTDTQYF.

Details on this clonotype: Germline and junction disagree at one end, which may indicate a read error. The chain has TRBV24-1 and TRBJ2-2; 7 bases match TRBD2. This CDR3 spans 16 amino acids. Germline CDR1 KGHDR, CDR2 SFDVKD. CDR3 region: CATNDSFAGDTGELSW. DNA for the CDR3: TGTGCCACCAATGATTCCTTCGCGGGGGATACCGGGGAGCTGTCTTGG.

On this clonotype itself: The junction departs from the called germline gene at one end, perhaps through a read error. The gene calls are TRBV5-1 and TRBJ1-3; D not certain. The CDR3 is made up of 16 amino acids. From germline, CDR1 is SGHRS and CDR2 YFSETQ. The CDR3 loop is CASSHRSTQERDTIYF. The CDR3 nucleotides read TGTGCCAGCAGCCACCGAAGTACCCAGGAACGCGACACCATATATTTT. Drawing the rest from reference TRBV5-1 and TRBJ1-3, the complete variable domain is KAGVTQTPRYLIKTRGQQVTLSCSPISGHRSVSWYQQTPGQGLQFLFEYFSETQRNKGNFPGRFSGRQFSNSRSEMNVSTLELGDSALYLCASSHRSTQERDTIYFGEGSWLTVV.